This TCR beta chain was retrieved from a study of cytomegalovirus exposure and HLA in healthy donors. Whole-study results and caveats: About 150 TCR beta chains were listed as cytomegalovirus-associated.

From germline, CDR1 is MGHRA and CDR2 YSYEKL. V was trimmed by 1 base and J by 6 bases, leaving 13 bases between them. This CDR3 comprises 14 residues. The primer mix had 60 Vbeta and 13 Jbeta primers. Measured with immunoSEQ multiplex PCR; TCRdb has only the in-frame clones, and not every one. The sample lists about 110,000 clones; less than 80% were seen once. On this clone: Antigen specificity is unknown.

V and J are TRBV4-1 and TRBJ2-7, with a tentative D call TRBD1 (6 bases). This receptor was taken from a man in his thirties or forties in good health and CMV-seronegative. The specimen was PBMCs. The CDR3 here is CASSQVQGPSEQYF. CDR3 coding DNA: TGCGCCAGCAGCCAAGTACAGGGTCCATCCGAGCAGTACTTC.